A single sample gave rise to the 3 T cell receptor beta chains below, sequenced in a study of Ad26.COV2.S vaccination and SARS-CoV-2 variants. Assay: immunoSEQ multiplex PCR; the TCRdb copy retains only in-frame clones and omits some. The sample shows around 380,000 clones, about 88% of them seen only once. Treatment indicated: about 20 received Ad26.COV2.S at low or high dose, single or two shots; about 5 received placebo; per-sample allocation not given. The investigators took samples on day 63 after the first vaccine or placebo injection. Sequencing used peripheral blood, obtained in a trial of Ad26.COV2.S vaccine versus placebo. Source of these receptors: a person between 18 and 59 years old who received the Ad26.COV2.S COVID-19 vaccine or a placebo.

This clone was found once. This chain links TRBV4-1 with TRBJ1-2, with D possibly matching TRBD1 (6 bases). Germline V gives CDR1 MGHRA, CDR2 YSYEKL. This CDR3 is 15 amino acids long. V lost 3 bases and J lost 4, with 15 bases in between. CDR3 sequence reads: CASSQNTGTSYGYTF. The CDR3, as DNA: TGCGCCAGCAGCCAGAACACCGGGACATCCTATGGCTACACCTTC.

The rearrangement uses TRBV7-2 and TRBJ2-3; 10 nucleotides match TRBD2. The CDR3 consists of 19 residues. Germline V gene data show CDR1 as SGHTA and CDR2 as FQGNSA. With V trimmed by 1 base and J by 1 base, 11 bases remained unmatched. CDR3 in amino acids: CASSLVRLSGGGRTDTQYF. In DNA, the CDR3 is TGTGCCAGCAGCTTAGTCCGGCTAAGCGGGGGGGGTCGCACAGATACGCAGTATTTT.

In this sample, this clone turned up once. V usage is TRBV2 and J usage is TRBJ1-1; maybe TRBD1 (5 bases). V was shortened by 0 bases and J by 7 bases, with 9 bases between the two germline ends. Germline V gene data show CDR1 as SNHLY and CDR2 as FYNNEI. This CDR3 region has 13 residues. The chain's CDR3 is CASSEARGYEAFF. The CDR3 DNA is TGTGCCAGCAGTGAAGCAAGGGGATATGAAGCTTTCTTT. Filled out from reference TRBV2 and TRBJ1-1, the complete variable domain reads EPEVTQTPSHQVTQMGQEVILRCVPISNHLYFYWYRQILGQKVEFLVSFYNNEISEKSEIFDDQFSVERPDGSNFTLKIRSTKLEDSAMYFCASSEARGYEAFFGQGTRLTVV.